This T cell receptor (beta chain) was observed in a study of blood T cell repertoires in COVID-19. Measured with immunoSEQ multiplex PCR; TCRdb has only the in-frame clones, and not every one. The sample consists of hundreds of thousands of clones, approximately 90% of them appearing once. For this clone: The junction does not match germline at one end; this may be a read error.

This CDR3 region has 16 residues. The germline CDR1 and CDR2 sequences are SSHAT and FNYEAQ (reference sequence). The sequence was collected from a man aged 35 to 55 who had recovered from COVID-19. The chain employs TRBV7-7 and TRBJ2-1, with 8 bases lining up with TRBD2. The specimen was PBMCs or T cells enriched from blood (not recorded which). Written as DNA, the CDR3 is TGTGCTAGCAGCTTAGCCGGCGGGGGGTCCTACAATGAGCAGTTCTTC. It translates to CASSLAGGGSYNEQFF.